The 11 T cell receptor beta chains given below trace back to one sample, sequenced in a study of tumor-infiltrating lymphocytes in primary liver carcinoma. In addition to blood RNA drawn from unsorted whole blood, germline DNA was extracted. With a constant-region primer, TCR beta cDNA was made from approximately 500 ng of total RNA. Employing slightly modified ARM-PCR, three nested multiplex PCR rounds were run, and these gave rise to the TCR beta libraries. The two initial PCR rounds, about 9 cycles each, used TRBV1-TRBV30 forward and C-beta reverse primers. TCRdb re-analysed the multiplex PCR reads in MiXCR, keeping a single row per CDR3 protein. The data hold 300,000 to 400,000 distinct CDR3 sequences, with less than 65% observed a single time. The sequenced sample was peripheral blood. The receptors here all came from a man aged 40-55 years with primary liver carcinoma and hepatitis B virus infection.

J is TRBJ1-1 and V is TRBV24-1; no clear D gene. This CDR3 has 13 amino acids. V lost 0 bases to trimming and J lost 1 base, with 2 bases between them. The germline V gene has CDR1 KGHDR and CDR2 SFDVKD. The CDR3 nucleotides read TGTGCCACCAGTGATTTGTGGAACACTGAAGCTTTCTTT. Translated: CATSDLWNTEAFF.

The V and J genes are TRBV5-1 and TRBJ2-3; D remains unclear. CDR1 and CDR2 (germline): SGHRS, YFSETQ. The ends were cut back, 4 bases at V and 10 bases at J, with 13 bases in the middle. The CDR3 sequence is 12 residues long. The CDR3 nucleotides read TGCGCCAGCAGCACGTCACACGGTGCGCAGTATTTT. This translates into CASSTSHGAQYF.

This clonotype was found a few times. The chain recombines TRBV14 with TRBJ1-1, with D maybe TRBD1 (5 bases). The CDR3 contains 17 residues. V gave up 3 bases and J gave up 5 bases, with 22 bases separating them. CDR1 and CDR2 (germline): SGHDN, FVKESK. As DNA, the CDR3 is TGTGCCAGCAGCCACGAAGGAGGGGCAGGGAGAAGGACTGAAGCTTTCTTT. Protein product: CASSHEGGAGRRTEAFF.

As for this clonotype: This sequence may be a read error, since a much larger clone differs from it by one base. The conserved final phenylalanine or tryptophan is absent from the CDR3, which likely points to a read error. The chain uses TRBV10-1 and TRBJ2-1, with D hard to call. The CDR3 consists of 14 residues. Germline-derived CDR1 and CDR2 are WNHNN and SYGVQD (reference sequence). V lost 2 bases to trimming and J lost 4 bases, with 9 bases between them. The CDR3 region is CASSETGRYNEQFL. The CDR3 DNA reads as TGCGCCAGCAGTGAGACGGGTCGGTACAATGAGCAGTTCTTG.

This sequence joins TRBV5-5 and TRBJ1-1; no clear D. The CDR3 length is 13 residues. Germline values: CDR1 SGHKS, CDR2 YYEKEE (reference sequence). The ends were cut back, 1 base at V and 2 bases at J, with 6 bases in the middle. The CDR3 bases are TGTGCCAGCAGCTTGTGGGTAAACACTGAAGCTTTCTTT. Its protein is CASSLWVNTEAFF.

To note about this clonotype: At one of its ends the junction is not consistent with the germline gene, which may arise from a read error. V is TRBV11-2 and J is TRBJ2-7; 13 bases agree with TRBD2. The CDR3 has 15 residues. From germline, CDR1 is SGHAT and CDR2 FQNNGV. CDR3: CASSIGLAGEGEQYF. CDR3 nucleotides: TGCGCAAGCAGCATAGGACTAGCGGGAGAGGGCGAGCAGTACTTC.

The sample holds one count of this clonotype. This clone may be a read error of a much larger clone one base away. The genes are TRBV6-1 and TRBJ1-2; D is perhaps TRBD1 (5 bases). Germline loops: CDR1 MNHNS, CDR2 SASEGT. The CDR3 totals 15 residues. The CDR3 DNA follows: TGTGCCATCAGTGAGAGGCAAGGGGCTGGCTATGGCTACACCTTC. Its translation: CAISERQGAGYGYTF.

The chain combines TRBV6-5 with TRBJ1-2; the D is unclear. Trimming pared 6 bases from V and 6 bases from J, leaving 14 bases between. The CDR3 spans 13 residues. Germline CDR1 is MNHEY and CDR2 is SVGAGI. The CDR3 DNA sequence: TGTGCCAGCAGCCCACCTGGGAGCCATGGCTACACCTTC. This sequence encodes CASSPPGSHGYTF.

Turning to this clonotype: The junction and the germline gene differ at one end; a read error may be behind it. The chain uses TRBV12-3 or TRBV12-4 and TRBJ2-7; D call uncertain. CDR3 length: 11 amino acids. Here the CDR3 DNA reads TGTGCCAACAGTTTGAGCTACGAGCAGTACTTC. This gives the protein CANSLSYEQYF.

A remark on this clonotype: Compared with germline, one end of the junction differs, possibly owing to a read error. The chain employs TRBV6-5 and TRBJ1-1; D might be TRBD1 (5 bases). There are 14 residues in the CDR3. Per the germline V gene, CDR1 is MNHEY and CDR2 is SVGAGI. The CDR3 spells CASSYGGTNTGAFF. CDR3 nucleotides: TGTGCCAGCAGTTACGGGGGAACGAACACTGGAGCTTTCTTT.

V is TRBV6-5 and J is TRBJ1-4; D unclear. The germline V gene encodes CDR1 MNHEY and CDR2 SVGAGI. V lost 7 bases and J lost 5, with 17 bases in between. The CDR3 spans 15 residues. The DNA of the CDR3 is TGTGCCAGCACCACAAACAAGGGTTCGAATGAAAAACTGTTTTTT. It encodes CASTTNKGSNEKLFF.